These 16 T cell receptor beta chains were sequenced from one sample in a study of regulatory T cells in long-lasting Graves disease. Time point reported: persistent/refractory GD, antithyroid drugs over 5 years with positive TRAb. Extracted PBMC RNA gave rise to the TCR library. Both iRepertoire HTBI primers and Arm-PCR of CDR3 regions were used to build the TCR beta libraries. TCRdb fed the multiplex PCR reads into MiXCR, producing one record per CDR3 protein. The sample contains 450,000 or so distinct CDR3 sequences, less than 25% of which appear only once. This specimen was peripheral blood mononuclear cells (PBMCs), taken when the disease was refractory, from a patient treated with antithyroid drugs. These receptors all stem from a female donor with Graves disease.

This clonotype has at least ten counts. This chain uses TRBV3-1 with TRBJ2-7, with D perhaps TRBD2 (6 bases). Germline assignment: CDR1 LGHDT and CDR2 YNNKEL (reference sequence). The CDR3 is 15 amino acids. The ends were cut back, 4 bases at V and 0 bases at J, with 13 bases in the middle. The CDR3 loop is CASSPGLGHSYEQYF. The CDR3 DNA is TGTGCCAGCAGCCCGGGACTGGGCCACTCCTACGAGCAGTACTTC.

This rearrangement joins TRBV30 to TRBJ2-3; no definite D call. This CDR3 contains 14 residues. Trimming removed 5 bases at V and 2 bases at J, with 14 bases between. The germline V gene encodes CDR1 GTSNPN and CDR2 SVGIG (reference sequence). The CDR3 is CAWEQLAPTDTQYF. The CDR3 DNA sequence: TGTGCCTGGGAACAGCTTGCTCCCACAGATACGCAGTATTTT. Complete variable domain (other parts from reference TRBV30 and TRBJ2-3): SQTIHQWPATLVQPVGSPLSLECTVEGTSNPNLYWYRQAAGRGLQLLFYSVGIGQISSEVPQNLSASRPQDRQFILSSKKLLLSDSGFYLCAWEQLAPTDTQYFGPGTRLTVL.

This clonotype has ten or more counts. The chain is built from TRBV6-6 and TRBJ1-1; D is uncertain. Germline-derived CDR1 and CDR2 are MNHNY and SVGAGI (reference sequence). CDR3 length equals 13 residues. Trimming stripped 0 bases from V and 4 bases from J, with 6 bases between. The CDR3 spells CASSYSRATEAFF. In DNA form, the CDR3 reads TGTGCCAGCAGTTACTCGAGGGCCACTGAAGCTTTCTTT.

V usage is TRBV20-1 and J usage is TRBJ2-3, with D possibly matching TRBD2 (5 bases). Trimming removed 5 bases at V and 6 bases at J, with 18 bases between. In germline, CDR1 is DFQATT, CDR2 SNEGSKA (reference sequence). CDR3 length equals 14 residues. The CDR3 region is CSALAPRIGDTQYF. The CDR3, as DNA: TGCAGTGCTCTAGCCCCCCGGATAGGGGATACGCAGTATTTT.

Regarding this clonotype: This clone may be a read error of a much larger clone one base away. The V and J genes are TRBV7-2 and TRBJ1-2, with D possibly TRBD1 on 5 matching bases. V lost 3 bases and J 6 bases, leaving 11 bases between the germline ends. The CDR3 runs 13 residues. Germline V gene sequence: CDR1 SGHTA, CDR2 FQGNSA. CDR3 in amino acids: CASSLIGADGYTF. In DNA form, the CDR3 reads TGTGCCAGCAGCTTGATTGGGGCGGATGGCTACACCTTC. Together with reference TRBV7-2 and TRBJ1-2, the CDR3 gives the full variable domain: GAGVSQSPSNKVTEKGKDVELRCDPISGHTALYWYRQSLGQGLEFLIYFQGNSAPDKSGLPSDRFSAERTGGSVSTLTIQRTQQEDSAVYLCASSLIGADGYTFGSGTRLTVV.

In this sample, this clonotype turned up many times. CDR3 in DNA: TGTGCCAGCAGTTTCGGCCTACAGGGGCGATCACCCCTCCACTTT. Its protein is CASSFGLQGRSPLHF. The J gene is TRBJ1-6, the V gene TRBV28; 7 bases line up with TRBD1. This CDR3 region has 15 residues. V was pared by 3 bases and J by 10 bases, with 9 bases of the junction left unmatched. Germline CDR1 is MDHEN and CDR2 is SYDVKM.

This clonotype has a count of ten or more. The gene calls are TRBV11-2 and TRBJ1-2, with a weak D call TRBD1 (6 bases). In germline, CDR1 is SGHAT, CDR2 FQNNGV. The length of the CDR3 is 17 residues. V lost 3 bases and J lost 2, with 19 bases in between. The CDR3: CASSFSVGGLTNYGYTF. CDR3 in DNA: TGTGCCAGCAGCTTCTCGGTGGGGGGCCTAACGAACTATGGCTACACCTTC.

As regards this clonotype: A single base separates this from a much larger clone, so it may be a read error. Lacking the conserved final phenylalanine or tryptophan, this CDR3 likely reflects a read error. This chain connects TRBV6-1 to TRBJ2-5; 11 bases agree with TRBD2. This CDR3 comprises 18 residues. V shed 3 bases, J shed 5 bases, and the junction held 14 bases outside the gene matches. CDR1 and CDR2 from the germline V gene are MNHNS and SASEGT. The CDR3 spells CASSERLAGRGGRETQYS. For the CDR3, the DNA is TGTGCCAGCAGTGAGAGACTAGCGGGAAGAGGCGGCCGCGAGACCCAGTACTCC.

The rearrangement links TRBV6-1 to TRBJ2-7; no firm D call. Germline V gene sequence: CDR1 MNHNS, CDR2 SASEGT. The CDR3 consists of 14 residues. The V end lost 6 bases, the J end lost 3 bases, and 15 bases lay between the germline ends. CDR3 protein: CASRAPGRIYEQYF. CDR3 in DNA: TGTGCCAGCAGAGCCCCCGGGCGGATCTACGAGCAGTACTTC.

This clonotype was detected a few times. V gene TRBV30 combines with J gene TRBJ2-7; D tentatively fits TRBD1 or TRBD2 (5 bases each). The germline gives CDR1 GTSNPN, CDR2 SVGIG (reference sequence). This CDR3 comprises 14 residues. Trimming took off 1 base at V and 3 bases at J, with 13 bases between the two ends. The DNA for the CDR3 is TGTGCCTGGAGTGGAGGAACAGGACTCTACGAGCAGTACTTC. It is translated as CAWSGGTGLYEQYF.

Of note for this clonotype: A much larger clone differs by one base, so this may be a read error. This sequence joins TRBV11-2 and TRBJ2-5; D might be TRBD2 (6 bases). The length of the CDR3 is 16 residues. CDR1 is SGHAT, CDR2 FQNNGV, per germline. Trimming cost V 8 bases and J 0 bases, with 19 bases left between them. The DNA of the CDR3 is TGTGCCAGCTCCCCGGCTGGCGGGACGTACCAAGAGACCCAGTACTTC. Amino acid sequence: CASSPAGGTYQETQYF. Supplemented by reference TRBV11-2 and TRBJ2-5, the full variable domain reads EAGVAQSPRYKIIEKRQSVAFWCNPISGHATLYWYQQILGQGPKLLIQFQNNGVVDDSQLPKDRFSAERLKGVDSTLKIQPAKLEDSAVYLCASSPAGGTYQETQYFGPGTRLLVL.

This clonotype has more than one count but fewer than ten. The CDR3 loop reads CASSLRGRGGYTF. CDR3 bases: TGTGCCAGCAGCCTCCGCGGGCGGGGAGGCTACACCTTC. This chain links TRBV5-6 with TRBJ1-2; D is undetermined. The CDR3 is 13 amino acids. Germline V gives CDR1 SGHDT, CDR2 YYEEEE. V lost 4 bases, J lost 8 bases, and 15 bases lay in between.

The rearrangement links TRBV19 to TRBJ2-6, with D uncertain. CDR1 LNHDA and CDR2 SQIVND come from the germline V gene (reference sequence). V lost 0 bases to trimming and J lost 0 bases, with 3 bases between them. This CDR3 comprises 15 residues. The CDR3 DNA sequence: TGTGCCAGTAGTATAGATGACTCTGGGGCCAACGTCCTGACTTTC. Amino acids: CASSIDDSGANVLTF.

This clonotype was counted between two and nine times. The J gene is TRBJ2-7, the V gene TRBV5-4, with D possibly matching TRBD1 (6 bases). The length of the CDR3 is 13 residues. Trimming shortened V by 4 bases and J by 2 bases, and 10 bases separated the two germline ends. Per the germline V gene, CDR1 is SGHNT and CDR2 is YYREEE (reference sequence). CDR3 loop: CASSEDSAYEQYF. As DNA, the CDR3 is TGTGCCAGCAGCGAGGACAGTGCCTACGAGCAGTACTTC.

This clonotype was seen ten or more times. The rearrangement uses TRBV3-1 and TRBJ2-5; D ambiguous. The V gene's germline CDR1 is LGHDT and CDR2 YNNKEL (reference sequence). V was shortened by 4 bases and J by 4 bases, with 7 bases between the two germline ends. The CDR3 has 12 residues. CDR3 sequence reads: CASSRGVETQYF. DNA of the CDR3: TGTGCCAGCAGCCGGGGTGTAGAGACCCAGTACTTC.

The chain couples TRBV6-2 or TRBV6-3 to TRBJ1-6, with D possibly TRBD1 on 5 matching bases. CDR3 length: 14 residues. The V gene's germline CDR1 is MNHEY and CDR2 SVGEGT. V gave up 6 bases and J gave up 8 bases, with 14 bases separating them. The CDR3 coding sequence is TGTGCCAGCAGCCAGACAGCGGGAGATTCACCCCTCCACTTT. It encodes CASSQTAGDSPLHF.